These 20 T cell receptor beta chains were sequenced from one sample in a study of CD8 T cells in ankylosing spondylitis. Their antigen targets remain unknown. Study-level points and caveats: Within ankylosing spondylitis blood, a TCR beta motif made up of fewer than ten highly homologous variants appeared to be characteristic.

TCRdb analysed the 5' RACE reads with MiXCR anew, one entry per CDR3 protein. This sample has hundreds of thousands of distinct CDR3 sequences, with roughly 25% found just once. The sequencing sample was made of blood, either unsorted or a sorted T cell fraction (not recorded which). Source of these receptors: a male donor with ankylosing spondylitis.

In this sample, this clonotype turned up a few times. This chain links TRBV15 with TRBJ2-1; no firm D call. The germline gives CDR1 LNHNV, CDR2 YYDKDF (reference sequence). This CDR3 has 15 amino acids. V lost 6 bases, J lost 3 bases, and 15 bases lay in between. The CDR3 sequence is CATRVSAQYYNEQFF. In nucleotides, the CDR3 is TGTGCCACCAGAGTAAGCGCCCAATACTACAATGAGCAGTTCTTC.

This chain uses TRBV12-3 or TRBV12-4 with TRBJ2-2; D is unresolved. Trimming removed 7 bases at V and 2 bases at J, with 8 bases between. This CDR3 is built from 13 residues. The CDR3 bases are TGTGCCAGCAAAGGCGGTAACACCGGGGAGCTGTTTTTT. Residues: CASKGGNTGELFF.

The V call is TRBV20-1, the J call TRBJ2-7; 8 bases align to TRBD2. Germline trimming cut 6 bases from V and 6 bases from J; bases unmatched to any gene: 4. Germline loops: CDR1 DFQATT, CDR2 SNEGSKA (reference sequence). The CDR3 sequence is 11 residues long. CDR3 in amino acids: CSAKRGREQYF. The CDR3 coding sequence is TGCAGTGCCAAGCGGGGGCGCGAGCAGTACTTC.

This clonotype was picked up one time. The chain is built from TRBV20-1 and TRBJ2-7; perhaps TRBD2 as D (6 bases). Trimming removed 4 bases from V and 4 bases from J, with 17 bases in between. Germline assignment: CDR1 DFQATT and CDR2 SNEGSKA (reference sequence). This CDR3 has 14 residues. The CDR3 DNA sequence: TGCAGTGCTACCCCAGGAGGGAGGCGGTACGAGCAGTACTTC. Translated: CSATPGGRRYEQYF.

This clonotype was recorded a few times. CDR3 sequence reads: CSVAPGTSGRMVETQYF. The CDR3 DNA is TGCAGCGTAGCTCCCGGGACTAGCGGGAGAATGGTTGAGACCCAGTACTTC. The rearrangement links TRBV29-1 to TRBJ2-5; 14 bases align to TRBD2. Germline V gene data show CDR1 as SQVTM and CDR2 as ANQGSEA. V lost 6 bases and J lost 5; bases outside the gene matches: 14. The CDR3 loop spans 17 amino acids.

V is TRBV30 and J is TRBJ1-2; D may be TRBD1 (6 bases). V lost 5 bases and J lost 5, with 12 bases in between. The CDR3 consists of 12 residues. Germline CDR1 is GTSNPN and CDR2 is SVGIG (reference sequence). CDR3 in amino acids: CAWSTGNYGYTF. CDR3 bases: TGTGCCTGGTCAACAGGGAATTATGGCTACACCTTC. The variable domain in full, completed from reference TRBV30 and TRBJ1-2, reads SQTIHQWPATLVQPVGSPLSLECTVEGTSNPNLYWYRQAAGRGLQLLFYSVGIGQISSEVPQNLSASRPQDRQFILSSKKLLLSDSGFYLCAWSTGNYGYTFGSGTRLTVV.

This clonotype was seen a handful of times. The chain combines TRBV20-1 with TRBJ2-1, with 12 positions matching TRBD2. Germline V gene lookup returns CDR1 DFQATT and CDR2 SNEGSKA (reference sequence). Trimming took 6 bases from V and 8 from J; bases not matched to a gene: 2. The CDR3 has 12 residues. CDR3 in DNA: TGCAGTGCGGGACTAGCGGGTTATGAGCAGTTCTTC. Encoded protein: CSAGLAGYEQFF.

As to this clonotype: With a much larger clone just one base away, this may be a read error. V gene TRBV3-1 combines with J gene TRBJ2-1; TRBD2 matches at 8 bases. The CDR3 is 14 residues long. The trim removed 1 base at V and 6 bases at J, leaving 2 bases unmatched. Per germline, CDR1 LGHDT and CDR2 YNNKEL (reference sequence). As DNA, the CDR3 is TGTGCCAGCAGCCAAGCCGGGACTAGCAATGAGCAGTTCTTC. Its translation is CASSQAGTSNEQFF.

The rearrangement links TRBV10-3 to TRBJ2-7, with D possibly called TRBD1 or TRBD2 (5 bases each). CDR3 length: 13 residues. Per the germline V gene, CDR1 is ENHRY and CDR2 is SYGVKD. Trimming removed 0 bases at V and 6 bases at J, with 9 bases between. CDR3 amino acids: CAISESLRGEQYF. The CDR3 DNA is TGTGCCATCAGTGAGTCCTTGAGGGGCGAGCAGTACTTC.

The chain recombines TRBV3-1 with TRBJ1-1; D unclear. Germline CDR1 is LGHDT and CDR2 is YNNKEL (reference sequence). V was clipped by 3 bases and J by 5 bases, with 13 bases between them. The CDR3 loop spans 14 amino acids. DNA of the CDR3: TGTGCCAGCAGCCATCTAGGGCGGGTTACTGAAGCTTTCTTT. It specifies CASSHLGRVTEAFF.

This chain joins TRBV6-6 and TRBJ1-2, with TRBD1 matching 8 bases. Germline CDR1 is MNHNY and CDR2 is SVGAGI (reference sequence). This CDR3 has 13 amino acids. V was clipped by 6 bases and J by 4 bases; unmatched bases: 4. CDR3 amino acids: CASRQGGGYGYTF. The DNA for the CDR3 is TGTGCCAGCAGACAGGGGGGAGGCTATGGCTACACCTTC.

This clonotype was seen a handful of times. The genes are TRBV29-1 and TRBJ2-1; D unresolved. The CDR3 covers 11 residues. Trimming stripped 4 bases from V and 8 bases from J, with 9 bases between. The germline V gene encodes CDR1 SQVTM and CDR2 ANQGSEA. CDR3 residues: CSVGVSYEQFF. In DNA, the CDR3 is TGCAGCGTTGGGGTGTCGTATGAGCAGTTCTTC.

This clonotype was seen a few times. The chain recombines TRBV29-1 with TRBJ1-1; maybe TRBD1 (5 bases). The V gene lost 0 bases and the J gene lost 11 bases, with 16 bases spanning the gap. Per the germline V gene, CDR1 is SQVTM and CDR2 is ANQGSEA. The CDR3 spans 13 residues. This chain's CDR3 is CSVEDFGAGRAFF. The CDR3 DNA reads as TGCAGCGTTGAAGATTTCGGCGCAGGGAGGGCTTTCTTT.

This clonotype was detected many times. The chain employs TRBV5-1 and TRBJ2-3; D is perhaps TRBD2 (6 bases). Germline CDR1 is SGHRS and CDR2 is YFSETQ. Trimming took 2 bases from V and 2 from J, leaving 9 bases between them. The CDR3 runs to 14 residues. This chain's CDR3 is CASSFSGYTDTQYF. The CDR3 nucleotides read TGCGCCAGCAGCTTTAGCGGCTACACAGATACGCAGTATTTT.

As for this clonotype: No DNA is shown, since the ends of the CDR3 on it are uncertain; the CDR3 is the one TCRdb lists. V and J are TRBV10-1 and TRBJ1-2. The length of the CDR3 is 15 amino acids, counting both ends. Germline CDR1 and CDR2: WNHNN and SYGVQD (reference sequence). CDR3 amino acids: CASSDSGQGLRGYTF.

The sample holds one count of this clonotype. The chain is built from TRBV20-1 and TRBJ2-3; D gene uncertain. The germline CDR1 and CDR2 sequences are DFQATT and SNEGSKA (reference sequence). The CDR3 length is 15 residues. V was shortened by 6 bases and J by 2 bases, with 18 bases between the two germline ends. The CDR3 nucleotides are TGCAGTGCACCCAGTCCTCGAAGAGCCACAGATACGCAGTATTTT. Amino acid sequence: CSAPSPRRATDTQYF.

The chain joins TRBV6-1 to TRBJ2-2; weak D call: TRBD1 (5 bases). The germline CDR1 and CDR2 sequences are MNHNS and SASEGT. The V end was cut by 6 bases, the J end by 5 bases, with 13 bases between. The CDR3 is 14 amino acids. The CDR3 protein is CASSPARTTGELFF. Written as DNA, the CDR3 is TGTGCCAGCAGCCCGGCCAGGACAACCGGGGAGCTGTTTTTT.

The gene calls are TRBV5-1 and TRBJ2-7, with 8 bases identical to TRBD1. With 0 bases clipped from V and 3 bases from J, the junction kept 5 bases outside the gene matches. CDR3 length equals 15 residues. The germline gives CDR1 SGHRS, CDR2 YFSETQ. CDR3 nucleotides: TGCGCCAGCAGCTTGGCCGGGACAGGAAACTACGAGCAGTACTTC. This translates into CASSLAGTGNYEQYF.

This clonotype turned up a few times. V usage is TRBV5-1 and J usage is TRBJ1-1; no firm D call. This CDR3 comprises 14 residues. Germline V lookup: CDR1 SGHRS, CDR2 YFSETQ. V gave up 2 bases and J gave up 5 bases, with 13 bases separating them. CDR3 in amino acids: CASSLEYRGTEAFF. Written as DNA, the CDR3 is TGCGCCAGCAGCTTAGAATATCGGGGTACTGAAGCTTTCTTT.

This chain joins TRBV11-2 and TRBJ1-2; 7 nucleotides agree with TRBD1. CDR1 and CDR2 (germline): SGHAT, FQNNGV. CDR3 length equals 15 residues. V lost 3 bases to trimming and J lost 0 bases; unmatched junction nucleotides: 4. The DNA of the CDR3 is TGTGCCAGCAGCTTGACAGGGCTGTCTAACTATGGCTACACCTTC. As protein: CASSLTGLSNYGYTF.